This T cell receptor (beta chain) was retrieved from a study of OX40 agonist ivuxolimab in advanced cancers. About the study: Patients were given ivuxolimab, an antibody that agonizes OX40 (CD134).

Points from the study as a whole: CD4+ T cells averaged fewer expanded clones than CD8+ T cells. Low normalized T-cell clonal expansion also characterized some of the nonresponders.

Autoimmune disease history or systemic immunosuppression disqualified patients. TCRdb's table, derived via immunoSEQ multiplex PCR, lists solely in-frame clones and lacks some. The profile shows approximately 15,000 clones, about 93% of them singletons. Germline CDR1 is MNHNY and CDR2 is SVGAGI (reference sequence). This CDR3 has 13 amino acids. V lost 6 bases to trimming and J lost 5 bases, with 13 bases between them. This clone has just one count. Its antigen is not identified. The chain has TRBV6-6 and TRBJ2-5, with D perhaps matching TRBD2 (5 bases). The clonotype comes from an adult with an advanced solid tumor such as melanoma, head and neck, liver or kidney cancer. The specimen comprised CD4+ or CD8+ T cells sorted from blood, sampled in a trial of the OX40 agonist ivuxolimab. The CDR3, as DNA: TGTGCCAGCAGCCCCGGGGTAGCGGAGACCCAGTACTTC. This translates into CASSPGVAETQYF.